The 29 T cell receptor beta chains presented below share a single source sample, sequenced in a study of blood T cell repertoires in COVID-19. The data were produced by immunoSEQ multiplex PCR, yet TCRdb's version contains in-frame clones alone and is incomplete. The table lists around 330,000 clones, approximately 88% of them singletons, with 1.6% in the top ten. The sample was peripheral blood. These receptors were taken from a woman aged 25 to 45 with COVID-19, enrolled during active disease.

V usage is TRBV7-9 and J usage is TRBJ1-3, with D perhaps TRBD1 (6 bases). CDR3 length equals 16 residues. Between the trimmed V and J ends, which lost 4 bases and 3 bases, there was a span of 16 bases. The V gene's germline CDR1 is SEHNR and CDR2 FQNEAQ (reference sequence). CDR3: CASSSSDTGIGNTIYF. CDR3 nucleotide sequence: TGTGCCAGCAGCTCGTCAGACACAGGGATTGGAAACACCATATATTTT. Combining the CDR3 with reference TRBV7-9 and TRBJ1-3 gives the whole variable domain DTGVSQNPRHKITKRGQNVTFRCDPISEHNRLYWYRQTLGQGPEFLTYFQNEAQLEKSRLLSDRFSAERPKGSFSTLEIQRTEQGDSAMYLCASSSSDTGIGNTIYFGEGSWLTVV.

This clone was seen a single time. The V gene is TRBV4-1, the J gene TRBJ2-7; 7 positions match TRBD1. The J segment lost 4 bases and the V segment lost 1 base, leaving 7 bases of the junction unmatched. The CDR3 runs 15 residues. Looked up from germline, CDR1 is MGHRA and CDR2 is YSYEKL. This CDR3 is CASSQGFGTVYEQYV. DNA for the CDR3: TGCGCCAGCAGCCAAGGGTTTGGGACAGTTTACGAGCAGTACGTC.

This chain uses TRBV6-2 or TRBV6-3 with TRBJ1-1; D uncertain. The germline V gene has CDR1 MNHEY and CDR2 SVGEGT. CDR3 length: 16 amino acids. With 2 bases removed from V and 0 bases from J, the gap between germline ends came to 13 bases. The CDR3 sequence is CASSYDRRGVNTEAFF. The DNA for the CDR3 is TGTGCCAGCAGTTACGATCGACGGGGAGTGAACACTGAAGCTTTCTTT.

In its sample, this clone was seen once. The CDR3 DNA reads as TGTGCCAGCAGAAAGAGACAGGGAGCGGCCTATGGCTACACCTTC. It translates to CASRKRQGAAYGYTF. The chain links TRBV6-5 to TRBJ1-2; 7 positions match TRBD1. There are 15 residues in the CDR3. The germline V gene encodes CDR1 MNHEY and CDR2 SVGAGI. V lost 6 bases to trimming and J lost 4 bases; unmatched junction nucleotides: 11.

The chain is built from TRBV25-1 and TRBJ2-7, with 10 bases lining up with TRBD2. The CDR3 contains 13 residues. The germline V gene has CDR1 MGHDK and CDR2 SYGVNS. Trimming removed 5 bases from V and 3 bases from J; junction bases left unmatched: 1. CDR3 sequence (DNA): TGTGCCAGCAGTAGCGGGGGGGTCTACGAGCAGTACTTC. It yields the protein CASSSGGVYEQYF.

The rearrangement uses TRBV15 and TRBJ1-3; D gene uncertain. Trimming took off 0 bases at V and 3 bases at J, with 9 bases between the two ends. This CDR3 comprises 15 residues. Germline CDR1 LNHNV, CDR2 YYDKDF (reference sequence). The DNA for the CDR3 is TGTGCCACCAGCAGAGATCTCGGGGTTGGAAACACCATATATTTT. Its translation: CATSRDLGVGNTIYF. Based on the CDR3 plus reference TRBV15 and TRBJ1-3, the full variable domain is DAMVIQNPRYQVTQFGKPVTLSCSQTLNHNVMYWYQQKSSQAPKLLFHYYDKDFNNEADTPDNFQSRRPNTSFCFLDIRSPGLGDTAMYLCATSRDLGVGNTIYFGEGSWLTVV.

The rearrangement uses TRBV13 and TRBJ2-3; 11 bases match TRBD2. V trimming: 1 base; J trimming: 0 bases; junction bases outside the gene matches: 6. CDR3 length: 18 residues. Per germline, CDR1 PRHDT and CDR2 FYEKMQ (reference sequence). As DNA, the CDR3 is TGTGCCAGCAGCTTAGAGACTAGCGGGATAACTAGCACAGATACGCAGTATTTT. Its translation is CASSLETSGITSTDTQYF.

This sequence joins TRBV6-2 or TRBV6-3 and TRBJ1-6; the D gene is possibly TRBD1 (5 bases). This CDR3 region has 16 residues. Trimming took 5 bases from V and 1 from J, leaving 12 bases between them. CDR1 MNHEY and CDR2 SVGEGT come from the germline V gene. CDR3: CASSGAVGSYNSPLHF. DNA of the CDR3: TGTGCCAGCAGTGGGGCCGTGGGGTCCTATAATTCACCCCTCCACTTT.

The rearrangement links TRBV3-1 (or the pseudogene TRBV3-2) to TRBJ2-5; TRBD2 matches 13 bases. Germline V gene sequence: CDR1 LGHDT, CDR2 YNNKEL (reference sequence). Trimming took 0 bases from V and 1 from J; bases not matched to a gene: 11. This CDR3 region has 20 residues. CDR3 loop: CASSQDRGLAGPHPQETQYF. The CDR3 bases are TGTGCCAGCAGCCAAGATAGGGGACTAGCGGGGCCCCACCCCCAAGAGACCCAGTACTTC.

The CDR3 region is CASIETTEGRNTDTQYF. The CDR3 nucleotides read TGTGCCAGTATAGAAACCACAGAGGGCAGGAACACAGATACGCAGTATTTT. The chain links TRBV19 to TRBJ2-3; possibly TRBD2 for D (5 bases). Germline CDR1 LNHDA, CDR2 SQIVND (reference sequence). CDR3 length equals 17 residues. V was cut by 7 bases and J by 2 bases, with 22 bases left in between.

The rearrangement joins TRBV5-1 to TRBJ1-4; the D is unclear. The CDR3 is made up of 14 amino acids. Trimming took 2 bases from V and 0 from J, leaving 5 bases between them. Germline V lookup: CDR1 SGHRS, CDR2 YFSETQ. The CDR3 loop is CASSFGATNEKLFF. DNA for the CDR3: TGCGCCAGCAGCTTCGGTGCAACTAATGAAAAACTGTTTTTT.

The CDR3, as DNA: TGTGCCAGCAGTTTCGCAGGGTACACTGAAGCTTTCTTT. Residues: CASSFAGYTEAFF. V and J are TRBV27 and TRBJ1-1, with TRBD1 as a possible D gene (5 bases). Germline V gene sequence: CDR1 MNHEY, CDR2 SMNVEV (reference sequence). The CDR3 consists of 13 residues. V lost 3 bases and J 3 bases, leaving 8 bases between the germline ends.

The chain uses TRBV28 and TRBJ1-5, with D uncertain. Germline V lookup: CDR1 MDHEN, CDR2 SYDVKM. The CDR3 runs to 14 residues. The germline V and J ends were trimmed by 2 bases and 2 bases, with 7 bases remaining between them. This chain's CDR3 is CASSLPGGNQPQHF. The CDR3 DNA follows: TGTGCCAGCAGTTTACCCGGGGGCAATCAGCCCCAGCATTTT. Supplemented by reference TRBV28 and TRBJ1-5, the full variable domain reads DVKVTQSSRYLVKRTGEKVFLECVQDMDHENMFWYRQDPGLGLRLIYFSYDVKMKEKGDIPEGYSVSREKKERFSLILESASTNQTSMYLCASSLPGGNQPQHFGDGTRLSIL.

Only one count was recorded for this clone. The CDR3 bases are TGTGCCAGCAGTGAGACAGGGGGTATTTACGAGCAGTACTTC. The encoded protein is CASSETGGIYEQYF. The chain links TRBV2 to TRBJ2-7; 9 positions match TRBD1. J lost 4 bases, V lost 3 bases, and 4 bases had no gene match. CDR1 is SNHLY, CDR2 FYNNEI, per germline. The CDR3 covers 14 residues.

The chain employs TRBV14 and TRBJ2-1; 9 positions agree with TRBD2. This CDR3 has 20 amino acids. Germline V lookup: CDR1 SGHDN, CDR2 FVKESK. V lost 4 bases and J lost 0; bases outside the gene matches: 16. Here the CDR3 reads CASSPKSISGGARSYNEQFF. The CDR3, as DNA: TGTGCCAGCAGCCCAAAGAGTATTAGCGGGGGTGCCCGCTCCTACAATGAGCAGTTCTTC.

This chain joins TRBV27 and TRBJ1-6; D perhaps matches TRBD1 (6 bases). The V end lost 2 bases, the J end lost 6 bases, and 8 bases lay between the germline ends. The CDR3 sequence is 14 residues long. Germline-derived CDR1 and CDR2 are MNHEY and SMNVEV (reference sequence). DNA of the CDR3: TGTGCCAGCAGTTTAGGGGGCCTTAATTCACCCCTCCACTTT. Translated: CASSLGGLNSPLHF.

CDR3 sequence (DNA): TGTGCCAGCTCACCACCGAGTCTGCGGGAAAAACTGTTTTTT. This sequence encodes CASSPPSLREKLFF. The chain is built from TRBV18 and TRBJ1-4, with unresolved D. The germline CDR1 and CDR2 sequences are KGHSH and LQKENI. CDR3 length: 14 amino acids. V was cut by 0 bases and J by 8 bases, with 10 bases left in between.

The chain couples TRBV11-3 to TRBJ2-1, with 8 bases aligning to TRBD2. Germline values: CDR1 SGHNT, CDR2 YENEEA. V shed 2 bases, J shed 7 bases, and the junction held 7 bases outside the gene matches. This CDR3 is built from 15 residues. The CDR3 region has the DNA TGTGCCAGCAGCTTATCGGGGGGGCCGTATAATGAGCAGTTCTTC. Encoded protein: CASSLSGGPYNEQFF.

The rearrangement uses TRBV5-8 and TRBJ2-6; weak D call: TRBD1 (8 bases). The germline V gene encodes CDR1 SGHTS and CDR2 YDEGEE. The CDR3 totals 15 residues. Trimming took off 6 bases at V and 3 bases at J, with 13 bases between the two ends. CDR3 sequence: CASIQGGLGANVLTF. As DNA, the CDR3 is TGTGCCAGCATACAGGGGGGGCTTGGGGCCAACGTCCTGACTTTC.

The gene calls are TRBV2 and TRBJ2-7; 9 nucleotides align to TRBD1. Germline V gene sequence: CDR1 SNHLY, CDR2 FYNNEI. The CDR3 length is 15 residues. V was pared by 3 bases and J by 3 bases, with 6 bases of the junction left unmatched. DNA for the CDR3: TGTGCCAGCAGTGAGGTTGGGGACAGGGTCTACGAGCAGTACTTC. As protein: CASSEVGDRVYEQYF.

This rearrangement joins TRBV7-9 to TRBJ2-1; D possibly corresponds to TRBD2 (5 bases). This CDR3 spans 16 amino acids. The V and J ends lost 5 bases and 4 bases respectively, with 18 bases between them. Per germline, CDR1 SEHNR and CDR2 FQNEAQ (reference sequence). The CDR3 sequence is CASSPTAGGSYNEQFF. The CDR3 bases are TGTGCCAGCAGCCCTACGGCGGGTGGTTCGTACAATGAGCAGTTCTTC. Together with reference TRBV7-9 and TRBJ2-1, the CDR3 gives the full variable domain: DTGVSQNPRHKITKRGQNVTFRCDPISEHNRLYWYRQTLGQGPEFLTYFQNEAQLEKSRLLSDRFSAERPKGSFSTLEIQRTEQGDSAMYLCASSPTAGGSYNEQFFGPGTRLTVL.

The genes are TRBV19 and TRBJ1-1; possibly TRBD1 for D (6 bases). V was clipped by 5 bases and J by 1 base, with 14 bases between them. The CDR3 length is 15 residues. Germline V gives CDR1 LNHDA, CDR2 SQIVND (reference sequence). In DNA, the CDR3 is TGTGCCAGTAGTCCCCAACCAGGGGCGAACACTGAAGCTTTCTTT. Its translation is CASSPQPGANTEAFF.

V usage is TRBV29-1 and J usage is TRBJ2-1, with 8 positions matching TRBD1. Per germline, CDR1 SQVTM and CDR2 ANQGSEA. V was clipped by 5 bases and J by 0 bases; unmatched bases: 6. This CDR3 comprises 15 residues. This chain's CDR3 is CSVSGTGSSYNEQFF. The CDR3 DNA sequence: TGCAGCGTTTCCGGGACAGGCAGCTCCTACAATGAGCAGTTCTTC.

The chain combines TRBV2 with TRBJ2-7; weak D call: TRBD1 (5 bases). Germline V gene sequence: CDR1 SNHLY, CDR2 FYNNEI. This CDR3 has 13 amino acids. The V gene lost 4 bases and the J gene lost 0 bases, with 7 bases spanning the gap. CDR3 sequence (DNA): TGTGCCAGCAGTGCGGACACCTCCTACGAGCAGTACGTC. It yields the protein CASSADTSYEQYV.

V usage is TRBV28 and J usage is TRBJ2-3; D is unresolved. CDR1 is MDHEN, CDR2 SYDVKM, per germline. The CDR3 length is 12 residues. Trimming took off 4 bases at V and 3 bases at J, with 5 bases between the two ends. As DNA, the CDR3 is TGTGCCAGCAGTTCAGTAACAGATACGCAGTATTTT. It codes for CASSSVTDTQYF. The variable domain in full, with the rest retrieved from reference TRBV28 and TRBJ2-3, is DVKVTQSSRYLVKRTGEKVFLECVQDMDHENMFWYRQDPGLGLRLIYFSYDVKMKEKGDIPEGYSVSREKKERFSLILESASTNQTSMYLCASSSVTDTQYFGPGTRLTVL.

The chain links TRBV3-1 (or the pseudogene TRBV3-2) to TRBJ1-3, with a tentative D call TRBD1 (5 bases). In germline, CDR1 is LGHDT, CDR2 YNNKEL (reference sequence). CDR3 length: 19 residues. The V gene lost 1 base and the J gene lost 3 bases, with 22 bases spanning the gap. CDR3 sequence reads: CASSQGKTGPLDSGNTIYF. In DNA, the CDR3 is TGTGCCAGCAGCCAAGGGAAGACCGGGCCCCTCGACAGTGGAAACACCATATATTTT.

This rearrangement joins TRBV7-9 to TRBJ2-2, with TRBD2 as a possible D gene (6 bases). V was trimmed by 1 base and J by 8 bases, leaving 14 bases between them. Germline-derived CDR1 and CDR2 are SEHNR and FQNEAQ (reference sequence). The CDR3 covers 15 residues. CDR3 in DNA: TGTGCCAGCAGCTTAGTAGAACTAGCCTCGGGGGAGCTGTTTTTT. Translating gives CASSLVELASGELFF.

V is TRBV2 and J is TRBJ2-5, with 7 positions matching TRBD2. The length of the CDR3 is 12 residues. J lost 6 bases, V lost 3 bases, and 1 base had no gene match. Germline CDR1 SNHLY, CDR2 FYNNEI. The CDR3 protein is CASSEGGKTQYF. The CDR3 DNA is TGTGCCAGCAGTGAGGGGGGGAAGACCCAGTACTTC.

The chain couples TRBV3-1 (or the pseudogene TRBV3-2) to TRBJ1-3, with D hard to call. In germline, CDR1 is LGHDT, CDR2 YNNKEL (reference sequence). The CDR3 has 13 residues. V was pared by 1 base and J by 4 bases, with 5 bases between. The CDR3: CASSQALGNTIYF. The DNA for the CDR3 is TGTGCCAGCAGCCAAGCTCTCGGAAACACCATATATTTT.